Given below is one TCR beta chain in context. The data are from a study of blood T cell repertoires in COVID-19. The overall study: Sites in the United States, Italy and Spain provided acute and convalescent COVID-19 samples. Nucleic acid was either cDNA or gDNA, and it came from T cells, B-cell-depleted T cells, or PBMCs.

Methods used by the authors: Reference gene primers were amplified, and this amplification served to estimate nucleated cell counts. Libraries were prepared by immunoSEQ multiplex PCR; TCRdb keeps only in-frame clonotypes and omits some of them. That table supplies the V and J calls and clone size; D and trimming were determined from the DNA. The repertoire includes 90,000 to 100,000 clones, roughly nine tenths of them detected once, and over 4.5% sits in the top ten. The CDR3 totals 15 residues. Germline loops: CDR1 SGHRS, CDR2 YFSETQ. The V end lost 4 bases, the J end lost 4 bases, and 15 bases lay between the germline ends.

The sample consisted of peripheral blood. The rearrangement joins TRBV5-1 to TRBJ1-3; TRBD1 is a possible D gene (6 bases). This clonotype was sampled from a man in his forties or fifties with acute or convalescent COVID-19. The CDR3 coding sequence is TGCGCCAGCAGCCAGAGTCAGGGGTACGGAAACACCATATATTTT. Translated: CASSQSQGYGNTIYF.